This T cell receptor beta chain was recorded in a study of TET2 disruption in CD19-targeted CAR T cells. This clone is labeled medium-sized based on frequency. The CDR3 is cut off 3 residues early in the read; its end comes from the germline J gene. Sample treatment: autologous CTL019 cells: CD19 CAR with 4-1BB and CD3 zeta domains. The CD19 CAR carried TCR zeta and 4-1BB signaling domains. Only in-frame clones appear in the TCRdb table, and some are missing; sequencing was by immunoSEQ multiplex PCR. The sample totals about 710 clones; its top ten clones hold about 17%. V gave up 1 base and J gave up 2 bases; unmatched junction bases: 8. Germline CDR1 SGHDN, CDR2 FVKESK. The CDR3 covers 19 residues.

The sequences come from peripheral blood, collected from a patient treated with CD19 CAR T cells. The sequence was collected from a man between 65 and 85 years old with chronic lymphocytic leukemia. V gene TRBV14 combines with J gene TRBJ1-6; 10 bases agree with TRBD1. CDR3 loop: CASSQGEGQGLPYNSPLHF. The CDR3 bases that were read are TGTGCCAGCAGCCAAGGAGAGGGACAGGGGCTTCCCTATAATTCACCC.